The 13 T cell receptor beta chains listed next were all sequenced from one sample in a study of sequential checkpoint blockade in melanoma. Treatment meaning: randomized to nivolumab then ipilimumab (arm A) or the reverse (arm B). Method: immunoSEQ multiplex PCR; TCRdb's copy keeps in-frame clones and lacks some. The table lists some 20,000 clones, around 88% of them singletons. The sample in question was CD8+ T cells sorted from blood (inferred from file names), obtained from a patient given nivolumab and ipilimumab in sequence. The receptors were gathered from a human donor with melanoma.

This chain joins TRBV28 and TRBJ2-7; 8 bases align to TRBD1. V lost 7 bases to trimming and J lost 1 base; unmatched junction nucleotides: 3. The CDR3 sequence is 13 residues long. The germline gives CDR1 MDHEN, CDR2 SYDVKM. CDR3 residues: CASTGQGSYEQYF. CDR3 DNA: TGTGCCAGCACAGGACAGGGATCCTACGAGCAGTACTTC.

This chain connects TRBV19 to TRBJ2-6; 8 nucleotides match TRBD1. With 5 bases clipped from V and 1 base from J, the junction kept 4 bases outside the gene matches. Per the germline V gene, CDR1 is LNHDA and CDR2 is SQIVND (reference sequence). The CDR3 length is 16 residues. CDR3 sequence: CASSSRDRSGANVLTF. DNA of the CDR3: TGTGCCAGTAGTTCACGGGACAGGTCTGGGGCCAACGTCCTGACTTTC.

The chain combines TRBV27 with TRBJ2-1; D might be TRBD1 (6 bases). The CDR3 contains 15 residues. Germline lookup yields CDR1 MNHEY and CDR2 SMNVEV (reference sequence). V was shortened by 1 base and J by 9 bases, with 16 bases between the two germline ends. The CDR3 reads CASSLLQGSPGEQFF. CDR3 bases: TGTGCCAGCAGTTTATTACAGGGATCCCCAGGTGAGCAGTTCTTC.

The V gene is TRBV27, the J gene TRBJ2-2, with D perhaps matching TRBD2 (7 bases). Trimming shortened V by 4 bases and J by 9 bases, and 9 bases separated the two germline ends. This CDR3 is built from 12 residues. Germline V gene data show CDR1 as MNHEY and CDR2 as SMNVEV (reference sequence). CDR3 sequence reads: CASSWGGRELFF. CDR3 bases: TGTGCCAGCAGTTGGGGGGGCCGGGAGCTGTTTTTT.

Here the CDR3 reads CATSNKREGTDTQYF. DNA for the CDR3: TGTGCCACCAGCAACAAGCGGGAGGGCACAGATACGCAGTATTTT. This chain links TRBV15 with TRBJ2-3, with 9 bases identical to TRBD2. The CDR3 runs 15 residues. The J segment lost 1 base and the V segment lost 4 bases, leaving 3 bases of the junction unmatched. The germline gives CDR1 LNHNV, CDR2 YYDKDF (reference sequence).

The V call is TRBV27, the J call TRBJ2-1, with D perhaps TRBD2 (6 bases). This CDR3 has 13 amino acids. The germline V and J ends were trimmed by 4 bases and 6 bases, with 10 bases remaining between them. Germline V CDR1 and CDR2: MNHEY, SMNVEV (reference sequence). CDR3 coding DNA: TGTGCCAGCAGTTGGCGGGGACCCAATGAGCAGTTCTTC. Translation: CASSWRGPNEQFF.

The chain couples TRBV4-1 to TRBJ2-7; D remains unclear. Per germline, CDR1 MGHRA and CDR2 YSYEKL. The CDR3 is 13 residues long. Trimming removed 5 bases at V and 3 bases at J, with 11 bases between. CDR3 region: CASSFQFGYEQYF. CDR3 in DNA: TGCGCCAGCAGCTTCCAATTCGGCTACGAGCAGTACTTC.

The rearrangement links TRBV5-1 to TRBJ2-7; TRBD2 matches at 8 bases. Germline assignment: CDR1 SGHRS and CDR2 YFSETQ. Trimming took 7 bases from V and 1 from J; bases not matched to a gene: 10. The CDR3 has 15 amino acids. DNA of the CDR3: TGCGCCAGCTCCCCCGGGAGCGGGAGTTCCTACGAGCAGTACTTC. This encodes CASSPGSGSSYEQYF.

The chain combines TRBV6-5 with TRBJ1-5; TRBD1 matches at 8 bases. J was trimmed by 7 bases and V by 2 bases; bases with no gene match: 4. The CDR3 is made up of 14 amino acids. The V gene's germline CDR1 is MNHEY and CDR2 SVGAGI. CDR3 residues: CASSYGQGGQPQHF. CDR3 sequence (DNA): TGTGCCAGCAGTTACGGACAGGGTGGGCAGCCCCAGCATTTT.

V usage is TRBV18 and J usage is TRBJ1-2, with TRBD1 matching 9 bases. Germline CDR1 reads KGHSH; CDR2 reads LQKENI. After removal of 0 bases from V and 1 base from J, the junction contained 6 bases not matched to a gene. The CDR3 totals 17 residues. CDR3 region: CASSPPGTGYLNYGYTF. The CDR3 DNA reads TGTGCCAGCTCACCACCCGGGACAGGGTATCTTAACTATGGCTACACCTTC.

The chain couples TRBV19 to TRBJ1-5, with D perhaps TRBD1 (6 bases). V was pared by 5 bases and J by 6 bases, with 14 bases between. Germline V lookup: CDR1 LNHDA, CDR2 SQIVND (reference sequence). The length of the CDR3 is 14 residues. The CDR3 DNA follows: TGTGCCAGTAGTTTAGCTGGGGGGGCTCAGCCCCAGCATTTT. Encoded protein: CASSLAGGAQPQHF.

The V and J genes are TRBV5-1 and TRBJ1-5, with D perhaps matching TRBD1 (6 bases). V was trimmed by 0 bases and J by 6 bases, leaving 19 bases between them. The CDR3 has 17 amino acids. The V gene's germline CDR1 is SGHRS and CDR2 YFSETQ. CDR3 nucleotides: TGCGCCAGCAGCTTGGACAGGGTCGAAGGGTTAGGTCAGCCCCAGCATTTT. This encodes CASSLDRVEGLGQPQHF.

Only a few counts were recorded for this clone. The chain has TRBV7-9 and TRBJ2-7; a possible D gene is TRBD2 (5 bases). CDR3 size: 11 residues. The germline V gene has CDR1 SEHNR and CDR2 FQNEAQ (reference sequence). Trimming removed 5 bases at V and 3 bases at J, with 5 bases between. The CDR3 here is CASSRGYEQYF. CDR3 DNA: TGTGCCAGCAGCCGGGGCTACGAGCAGTACTTC.